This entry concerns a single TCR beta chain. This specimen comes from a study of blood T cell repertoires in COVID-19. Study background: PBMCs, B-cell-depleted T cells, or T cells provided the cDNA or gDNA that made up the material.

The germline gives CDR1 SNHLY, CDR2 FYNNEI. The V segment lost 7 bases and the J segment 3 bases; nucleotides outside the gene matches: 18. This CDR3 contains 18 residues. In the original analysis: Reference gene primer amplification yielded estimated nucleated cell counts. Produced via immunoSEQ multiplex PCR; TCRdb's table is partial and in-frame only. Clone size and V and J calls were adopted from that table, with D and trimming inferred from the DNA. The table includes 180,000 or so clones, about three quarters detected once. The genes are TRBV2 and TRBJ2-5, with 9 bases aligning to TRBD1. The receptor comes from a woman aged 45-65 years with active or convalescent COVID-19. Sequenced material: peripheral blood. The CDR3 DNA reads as TGTGCCAGCAAGGGCCCCGGCATTCCGGGACAGGGTGAAGAGACCCAGTACTTC. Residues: CASKGPGIPGQGEETQYF.